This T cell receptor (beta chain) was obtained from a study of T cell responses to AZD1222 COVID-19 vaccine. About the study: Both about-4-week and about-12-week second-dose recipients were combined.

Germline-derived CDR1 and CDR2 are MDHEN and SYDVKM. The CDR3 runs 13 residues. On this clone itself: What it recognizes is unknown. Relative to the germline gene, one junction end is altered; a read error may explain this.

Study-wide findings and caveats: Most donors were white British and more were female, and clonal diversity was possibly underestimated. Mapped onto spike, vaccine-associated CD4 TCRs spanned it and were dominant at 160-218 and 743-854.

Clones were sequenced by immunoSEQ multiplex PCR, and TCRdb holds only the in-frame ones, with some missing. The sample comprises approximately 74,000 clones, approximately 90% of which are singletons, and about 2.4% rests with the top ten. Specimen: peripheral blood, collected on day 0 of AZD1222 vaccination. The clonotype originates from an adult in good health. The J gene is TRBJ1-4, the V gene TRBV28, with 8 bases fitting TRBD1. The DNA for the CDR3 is TGTGTCAGCGGAACAGGGGGAGGAGAAAAACTGTTTTTT. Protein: CVSGTGGGEKLFF.